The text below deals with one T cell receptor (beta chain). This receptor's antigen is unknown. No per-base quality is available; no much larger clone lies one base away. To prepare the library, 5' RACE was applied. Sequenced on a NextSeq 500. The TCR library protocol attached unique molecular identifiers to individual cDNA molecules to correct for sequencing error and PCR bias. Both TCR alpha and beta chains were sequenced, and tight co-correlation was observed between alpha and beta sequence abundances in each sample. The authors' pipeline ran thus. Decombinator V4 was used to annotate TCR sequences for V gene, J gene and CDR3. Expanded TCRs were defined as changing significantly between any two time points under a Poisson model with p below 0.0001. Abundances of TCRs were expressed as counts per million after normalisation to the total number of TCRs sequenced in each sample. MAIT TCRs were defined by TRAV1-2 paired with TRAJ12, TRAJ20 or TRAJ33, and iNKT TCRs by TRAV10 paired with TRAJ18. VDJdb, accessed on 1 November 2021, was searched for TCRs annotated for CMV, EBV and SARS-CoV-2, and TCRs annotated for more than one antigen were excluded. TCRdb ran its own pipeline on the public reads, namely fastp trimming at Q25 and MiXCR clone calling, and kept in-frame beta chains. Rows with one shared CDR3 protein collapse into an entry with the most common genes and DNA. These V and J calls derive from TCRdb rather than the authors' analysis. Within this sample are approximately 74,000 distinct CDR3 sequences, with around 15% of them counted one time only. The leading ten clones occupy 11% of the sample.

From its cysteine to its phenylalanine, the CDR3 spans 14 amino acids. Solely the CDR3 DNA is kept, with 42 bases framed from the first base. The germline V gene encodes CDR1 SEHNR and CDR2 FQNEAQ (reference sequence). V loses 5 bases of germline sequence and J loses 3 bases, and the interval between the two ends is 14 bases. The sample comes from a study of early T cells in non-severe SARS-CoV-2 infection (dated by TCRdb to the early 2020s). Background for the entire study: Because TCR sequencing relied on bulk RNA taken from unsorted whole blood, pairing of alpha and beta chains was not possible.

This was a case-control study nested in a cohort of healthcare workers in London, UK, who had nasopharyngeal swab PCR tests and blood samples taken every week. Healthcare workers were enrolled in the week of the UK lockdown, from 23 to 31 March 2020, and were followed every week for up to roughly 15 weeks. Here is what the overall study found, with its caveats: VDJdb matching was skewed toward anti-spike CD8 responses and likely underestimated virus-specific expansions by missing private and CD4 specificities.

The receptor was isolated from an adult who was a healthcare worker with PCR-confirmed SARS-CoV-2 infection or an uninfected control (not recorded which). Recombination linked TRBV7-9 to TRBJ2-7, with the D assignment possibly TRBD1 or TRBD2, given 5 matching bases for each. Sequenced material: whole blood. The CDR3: CASSPTGRSYEQYF. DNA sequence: TGTGCCAGCAGCCCAACGGGACGGAGCTACGAGCAGTACTTC.